This T cell receptor (beta chain) was captured in a study of CD8+ T cells in alopecia areata. Study background: Tofacitinib was taken orally by treated patients, and the dose was 5 to 10 mg twice daily.

RNA was isolated and reverse transcribed to cDNA, the sequencing template. Clones were read by immunoSEQ multiplex PCR, and TCRdb kept only the in-frame ones, dropping some. Of 200,000 to 250,000 clones in the sample, 50% to 60% were seen once. The investigators collected lesional scalp punch biopsies and peripheral blood from alopecia areata patients. A FACSAria was used to sort CD4+ and CD8+ T cells. These cells came from PBMCs. Germline loops: CDR1 SGHTA, CDR2 FQGTGA. V lost 1 base to trimming and J lost 5 bases; unmatched junction nucleotides: 5. This CDR3 has 16 residues. This clone was detected only once.

V usage is TRBV7-3 and J usage is TRBJ2-5; TRBD2 matches 12 bases. The sample here was CD4+ T cells sorted from blood, taken at week 0. This TCR was recovered from a human donor with alopecia areata. CDR3 residues: CASSLNVLAGGETQYF. CDR3 in DNA: TGTGCCAGCAGCTTAAACGTCCTAGCGGGAGGGGAGACCCAGTACTTC.